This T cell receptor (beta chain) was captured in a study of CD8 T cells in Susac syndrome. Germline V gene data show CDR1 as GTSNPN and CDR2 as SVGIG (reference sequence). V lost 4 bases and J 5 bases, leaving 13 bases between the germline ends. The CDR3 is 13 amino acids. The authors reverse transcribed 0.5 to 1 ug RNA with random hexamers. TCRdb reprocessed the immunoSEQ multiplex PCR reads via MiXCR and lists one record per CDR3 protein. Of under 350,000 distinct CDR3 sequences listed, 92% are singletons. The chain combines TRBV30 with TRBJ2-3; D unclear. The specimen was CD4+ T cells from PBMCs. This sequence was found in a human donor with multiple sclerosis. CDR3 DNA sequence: TGTGCCTGGACGGATTTCGTTGGAGATACGCAGTATTTT. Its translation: CAWTDFVGDTQYF.